This T cell receptor (beta chain) was sequenced for a study of blood T cell repertoires in COVID-19. Germline-derived CDR1 and CDR2 are KGHSH and LQKENI. CDR3 length equals 17 residues. V was trimmed by 0 bases and J by 0 bases, leaving 9 bases between them. This clone occurred a few times. Produced via immunoSEQ multiplex PCR; TCRdb's table is partial and in-frame only. This table holds hundreds of thousands of clones, nearly 90% found once. Self-reported history from a screening survey and questionnaire set each donor's cohort. The specimen sequenced was PBMCs or T cells enriched from blood (not recorded which). The chain is built from TRBV18 and TRBJ2-6, with D perhaps TRBD1 (5 bases). The receptor was derived from a woman between 18 and 29 years old with acute COVID-19. The CDR3 DNA reads as TGTGCCAGCTCACCACCAGGGGTGAACTCTGGGGCCAACGTCCTGACTTTC. Translation gives CASSPPGVNSGANVLTF.